This paragraph covers one TCR beta chain sequence. Its target is unknown. This specimen belongs to a study of T-cell reconstitution after alpha-beta-depleted transplantation in children. A TCRbeta library incorporating unique molecular identifiers was prepared. TCRdb re-derived calls from the PCR reads in MiXCR, one entry per CDR3 protein. The table has 90,000 to 100,000 distinct CDR3 sequences, about a quarter seen once. Trimming shortened V by 4 bases and J by 8 bases, and 18 bases separated the two germline ends. The CDR3 extends over 16 amino acids. CDR1 is MNHEY and CDR2 is SVGAGI in the germline V gene. Notes on the study in general: Surviving recipient T cells and thymic progenitors underlay high day-60 TCRbeta diversity in some patients. Reportedly, alpha-beta T cells present about two months post-transplant originated from several hundred expanded clones of graft origin. The authors attributed T-cell counts and diversity one year after transplant mostly to newly produced T cells.

The TCR comes from a boy younger than 10 with acute lymphoblastic leukemia, due to receive a stem cell transplant. The chain is built from TRBV6-5 and TRBJ1-6; TRBD1 is a possible D gene (5 bases). This material consisted of PBMCs, taken before TCRalphabeta/CD19-depleted stem cell transplant. CDR3 region: CASSFAGEGSDSPLHF. The CDR3 DNA reads as TGTGCCAGCAGTTTCGCAGGCGAGGGGTCAGATTCACCCCTCCACTTT.